This T cell receptor beta chain was captured by sequencing in a study of blood T cell repertoires in COVID-19. Study in general: Sample material is recorded as cDNA or gDNA derived from T cells, B-cell-depleted T cells, or PBMCs.

This clone was seen once. Individuals drawn from approximately 26 US areas were roughly 18 to 95 years old. The study assigned cohorts using participant-reported clinical history. The method was immunoSEQ multiplex PCR; TCRdb's version includes in-frame clones alone and lacks a portion of them. Of 380,000 or so clones detected, approximately 88% appear once; the ten largest clones hold roughly 2%. Germline V gene sequence: CDR1 LGHDT, CDR2 YNNKEL (reference sequence). This CDR3 region has 20 residues. Trimming cost V 0 bases and J 3 bases, with 21 bases left between them. This TCR came from a woman aged 40 to 50 with acute COVID-19. The J gene is TRBJ1-6, the V gene TRBV3-1 (or the pseudogene TRBV3-2); possible D gene TRBD1, 5 bases. Sequences were obtained from PBMCs or T cells enriched from blood (not recorded which). The CDR3 bases are TGTGCCAGCAGCCAAGATAGGAGAGGAGTTAGGGGATTCTATAATTCACCCCTCCACTTT. It specifies CASSQDRRGVRGFYNSPLHF.